This T cell receptor beta chain was profiled in a study of identical twins (dated by TCRdb to the mid-2010s). Some background on the complete study: To test whether fetal clonotypes persist, this study deep-sequenced TCR alpha and beta repertoires from monozygotic twins, from unrelated adults of various ages, and from cord blood. Replicate twin experiments were performed at different times using different library preparation protocols to rule out contamination. The paper's findings and limits, for the study overall: Because the same donors could not be followed over many years, the conclusions relied on cross-sectional statistical analysis. Abundant cord blood beta clonotypes carried fewer insertions; young adult naive repertoires showed a weaker similar trend, while memory repertoires showed none. Recombination models systematically underestimated out-of-frame TCR alpha sharing in monozygotic twins but agreed with sharing between unrelated individuals. Invariant T cells such as MAIT and iNKT could partly confound zero-insertion analyses, although diverse VJ usage argued against such confounding for most clonotypes. In beta out-of-frame sequences, excess twin sharing was weaker, because having fewer shared sequences lowered the signal-to-noise ratio. Compared with coincidental sharing between unrelated individuals, out-of-frame TCR alpha sequences shared between twins had an excess of sequences with low generation probability.

As for this clonotype: Its antigen has not been determined. No base qualities exist here, and no much larger clone lies one base off it.

Receptors were amplified or captured by 5' RACE. The instrument was an Illumina HiSeq 2000. A universal primer binding site was introduced by template switching, and a unique molecular identifier was present in the final cDNA, enabling accurate counting of TCR cDNA molecules. Specific primers in the conserved constant-segment region were used to synthesize first-strand cDNA for the TCR alpha and beta chains. To control for contamination, every cDNA library carried two barcodes: a SMART-Mk sample barcode plus Illumina barcodes. TruSeq adapter sequences along with Illumina sample barcodes were introduced in two successive PCR steps. TCR alpha and beta cDNA libraries were sequenced on the Illumina HiSeq platform with custom primers. The authors processed their data as follows. MiGEC was used to process raw reads and extract unique molecular identifiers, and MiXCR was used to find CDR3 positions. For each individual, recombination models were inferred using an EM algorithm with the repgenHMM and IGoR tools. Shared clonotype analysis was performed with the tcR package in R, normalizing sharing by the product of cloneset sizes. Out-of-frame nonproductive sequences were analyzed to study raw recombination free of thymic and clonal selection effects. TCRdb took the public reads, trimmed them with fastp at Q25, ran MiXCR for clone calling and kept in-frame beta chains. CDR3 protein sequences are deduplicated, and each keeps its most common genes and DNA. None of the V and J calls come from the authors' own analysis; TCRdb made them. For this sample the table gives about 890,000 distinct CDR3 sequences, of which approximately 13% were detected only once. The leading ten clones occupy about 1.6% of the sample.

CDR1 and CDR2 are drawn from the germline V gene (reference sequence): SEHNR, FQNEAQ. The CDR3 goes from the cysteine to the phenylalanine over 15 residues. CDR3 DNA is the only sequence kept; it has 45 bases, read in frame from the first base. V is trimmed back by 5 bases and J by 5 bases, and the junction contains 8 bases that no gene match accounts for. Every donor in the study was a healthy Caucasian. The twin cohort consisted of three pairs of female monozygotic twins, all aged about 18 to 29 years. RNA for TCR libraries was isolated from peripheral blood mononuclear cells. This same sample was also part of a study on yellow fever vaccine responses in identical twins. Per that second paper: The T cell response to vaccination in identical twins was reported by the authors to appear partly convergent and partly personalized. Focusing on identical twins, the study followed the T cell clones that responded to the vaccine, and did so with precision.

The sequence links TRBV7-9 to TRBJ2-1, and TRBD2 aligns with 8 junction nucleotides. This clonotype was obtained from a woman aged 18-29 years in good health. The sample comprised PBMCs. The nucleotides read TGTGCCAGCAGCCCAGGCGGGAGGACTCACAATGAGCAGTTCTTC. This translates into CASSPGGRTHNEQFF.